These T cell receptor beta chains were read from a single sample in a study of CD8+CD57+ T cells in acquired aplastic anemia. Each CDR3 protein is one row after TCRdb ran MiXCR on the reads. The sample carries about 98,000 distinct CDR3 sequences, roughly 70% recorded once. Sequenced: sorted CD4+, CD8+, or CD8+CD57+ T cells (not recorded which) from PBMCs. The receptors here all came from a human donor with aplastic anemia. Each CDR3 is given with its conserved first and last residue. D genes are given only for firm matches. For some rows the clone size is stated as once, few or many, or as a class when expanded; others skip it.

D gene	clone size	J gene	V gene	CDR3 DNA	CDR3 protein
TRBD1	NA	TRBJ2-7	TRBV19	TGTGCCAGTAGTTCCCCAGGGACAGGTTTCGAGCAGTACTTC	CASSSPGTGFEQYF
NA	NA	TRBJ2-7	TRBV25-1	TGTGCCAGCAGTGTCCAGGGTTACGAGCAGTACTTC	CASSVQGYEQYF
NA	many	TRBJ2-1	TRBV5-1	TGCGCCAGCAGCTTGGAGGGGGGGCTGGGCAATGAGCAGTTCTTC	CASSLEGGLGNEQFF
NA	few	TRBJ2-1	TRBV20-1	TGCAGTGCTAGAGAGGGGGTCAGGGACAATGAGCAGTTCTTC	CSAREGVRDNEQFF
NA	NA	TRBJ1-6	TRBV6-1	TGTGCCAGCAGAGGGGGGGGGTCCTATAATTCACCCCTCCACTTT	CASRGGGSYNSPLHF
NA	few	TRBJ1-5	TRBV25-1	TGTGCCAGCAGTGACGGGAGGGGGAATCAGCCCCAGCATTTT	CASSDGRGNQPQHF
NA	NA	TRBJ2-6	TRBV10-3	TGTGCCATCAGTGGACAGCTATCTGGGGCCAACGTCCTGACTTTC	CAISGQLSGANVLTF
NA	NA	TRBJ2-1	TRBV29-1	TGCAGCCCCAGTCATGGCCCCAACAATGAGCAGTTCTTC	CSPSHGPNNEQFF
TRBD2	once	TRBJ2-7	TRBV2	TGTGCCAGCAGTTTGCTCGGGGGGGGCTCCTACGAGCAGTACTTC	CASSLLGGGSYEQYF
NA	NA	TRBJ2-5	TRBV7-9	TGTGCCAGCGGGGGATACCAAGAGACCCAGTACTTC	CASGGYQETQYF
TRBD1	NA	TRBJ2-7	TRBV6-1	TGTGCCAGCAGTGAGACAGGGACCTACGAGCAGTACTTC	CASSETGTYEQYF
NA	NA	TRBJ1-1	TRBV20-1	TGCAGTGCTGGTCGGCTAATGAACACTGAAGCTTTCTTT	CSAGRLMNTEAFF
NA	NA	TRBJ1-5	TRBV7-9	TGTGCCAGCAGCTTGATGTCGCAGCCCCAGCATTTT	CASSLMSQPQHF
NA	medium-sized	TRBJ1-1	TRBV10-2	TGCGCCAGCAGTGAGGACATGAACACTGAAGCTTTCTTT	CASSEDMNTEAFF
TRBD1	few	TRBJ2-7	TRBV7-2	TGTGCCAGCAGCTTAGGGGACAGGCCCTACGAGCAGTACTTC	CASSLGDRPYEQYF
TRBD1	NA	TRBJ1-6	TRBV20-1	TGCAGTGCTAGAGATCCGGGACAGGGCCATTCACCCCTCCACTTT	CSARDPGQGHSPLHF
TRBD1	NA	TRBJ2-3	TRBV19	TGTGCCAGTAGAGGACAGGGGTACACAGATACGCAGTATTTT	CASRGQGYTDTQYF
NA	few	TRBJ2-7	TRBV20-1	TGCAGTGCTAGAGATGGAGACAGCCAGTACGAGCAGTACTTC	CSARDGDSQYEQYF
NA	NA	TRBJ2-5	TRBV20-1	TGCAGTGCTAGACCAGGGAAAGAGACCCAGTACTTC	CSARPGKETQYF
TRBD1	once	TRBJ2-7	TRBV7-9	TGTGCCAGCAGCTACACTCCGACAGGGTACCACGAGCAGTACTTC	CASSYTPTGYHEQYF
NA	NA	TRBJ2-7	TRBV5-1	TGCGCCAGCAGCTTGGGTCAGGGAGCCCACGAGCAGTACTTC	CASSLGQGAHEQYF
NA	NA	TRBJ2-2	TRBV7-9	TGTGCCAGCAGCCCCACAGGTACCGGGGAGCTGTTTTTT	CASSPTGTGELFF
TRBD2	NA	TRBJ2-3	TRBV9	TGTGCCAGCAGCGTAGAAGCGGGGCACACAGATACGCAGTATTTT	CASSVEAGHTDTQYF
NA	NA	TRBJ1-6	TRBV19	TGTGCCAGCCATAGGGACCGACTGAACTCACCCCTCCACTTT	CASHRDRLNSPLHF
NA	NA	TRBJ1-2	TRBV10-3	TGTGCCATCAAGGCCAGCGATAACTATGGCTACACCTTC	CAIKASDNYGYTF
NA	once	TRBJ1-6	TRBV10-3	TGTGCCATCAGTGAGTCGGGACTGCCTAATTCACCCCTCCACTTT	CAISESGLPNSPLHF
NA	NA	TRBJ2-5	TRBV24-1	TGTGCCACCAGTGATAGTAGGCATTCCGGGTACCAAGAGACCCAGTACTTC	CATSDSRHSGYQETQYF
TRBD2	NA	TRBJ2-1	TRBV24-1	TGTGCCACCAGTGATTCTGGACTAGCGGCGTCCTACAATGAGCAGTTCTTC	CATSDSGLAASYNEQFF
NA	NA	TRBJ2-7	TRBV7-9	TGTGCCAGCAGCTTAGATGACGGCTACGAGCAGTACTTC	CASSLDDGYEQYF
NA	NA	TRBJ1-1	TRBV10-2	TGCGCCAGCAGTGAGAGGCAGCAGAACACTGAAGCTTTCTTT	CASSERQQNTEAFF
NA	NA	TRBJ1-1	TRBV19	TGTGCCAGTAGTATAGGACAGCCGAACACTGAAGCTTTCTTT	CASSIGQPNTEAFF
NA	NA	TRBJ1-3	TRBV15	TGTGCCACCAGCGGGGGGGTTAGTGGGAACACCATATATTTT	CATSGGVSGNTIYF
NA	few	TRBJ2-5	TRBV20-1	TGCAGTGCTAGGGGTGCGGCTCAAGAGACCCAGTACTTC	CSARGAAQETQYF
NA	NA	TRBJ2-7	TRBV20-1	TGCAGTGCTAGAGTCCAGGGACCCAATTACGAGCAGTACTTC	CSARVQGPNYEQYF
NA	NA	TRBJ1-2	TRBV2	TGTGCCAGCAGTGTCGAGTGGGCAAAGACCCCCTTC	CASSVEWAKTPF
NA	NA	TRBJ2-3	TRBV29-1	TGCAGCGTTCGGACAGTTACCTCCACAGATACGCAGTATTTT	CSVRTVTSTDTQYF
NA	NA	TRBJ2-7	TRBV6-1	TGTGCCAGCAGTGAGTTCGGGGGTCGGGACGAGCAGTACTTC	CASSEFGGRDEQYF
NA	NA	TRBJ2-1	TRBV12-3/TRBV12-4	TGTGCCAGCAGTTTAGCCCGGGTAGATGAGCAGTTCTTC	CASSLARVDEQFF
NA	NA	TRBJ2-7	TRBV10-3	TGTGCCTCAAGCCCCGAGAGTTACGAGCAGTACTTC	CASSPESYEQYF
NA	NA	TRBJ2-1	TRBV19	TGTGCCAGTAGGAACCCGAGCTCCTACAATGAGCAGTTCTTC	CASRNPSSYNEQFF
TRBD2	once	TRBJ2-7	TRBV15	TGTGCCACCAGCAGAGATGGAGGCGGGGGGCACTCCTACGAGCAGTACTTC	CATSRDGGGGHSYEQYF
TRBD1	NA	TRBJ2-1	TRBV4-2	TGTGCCAGCAGCCCCTCCGGACAGGGTCAGGGTGAGCAGTTCTTC	CASSPSGQGQGEQFF